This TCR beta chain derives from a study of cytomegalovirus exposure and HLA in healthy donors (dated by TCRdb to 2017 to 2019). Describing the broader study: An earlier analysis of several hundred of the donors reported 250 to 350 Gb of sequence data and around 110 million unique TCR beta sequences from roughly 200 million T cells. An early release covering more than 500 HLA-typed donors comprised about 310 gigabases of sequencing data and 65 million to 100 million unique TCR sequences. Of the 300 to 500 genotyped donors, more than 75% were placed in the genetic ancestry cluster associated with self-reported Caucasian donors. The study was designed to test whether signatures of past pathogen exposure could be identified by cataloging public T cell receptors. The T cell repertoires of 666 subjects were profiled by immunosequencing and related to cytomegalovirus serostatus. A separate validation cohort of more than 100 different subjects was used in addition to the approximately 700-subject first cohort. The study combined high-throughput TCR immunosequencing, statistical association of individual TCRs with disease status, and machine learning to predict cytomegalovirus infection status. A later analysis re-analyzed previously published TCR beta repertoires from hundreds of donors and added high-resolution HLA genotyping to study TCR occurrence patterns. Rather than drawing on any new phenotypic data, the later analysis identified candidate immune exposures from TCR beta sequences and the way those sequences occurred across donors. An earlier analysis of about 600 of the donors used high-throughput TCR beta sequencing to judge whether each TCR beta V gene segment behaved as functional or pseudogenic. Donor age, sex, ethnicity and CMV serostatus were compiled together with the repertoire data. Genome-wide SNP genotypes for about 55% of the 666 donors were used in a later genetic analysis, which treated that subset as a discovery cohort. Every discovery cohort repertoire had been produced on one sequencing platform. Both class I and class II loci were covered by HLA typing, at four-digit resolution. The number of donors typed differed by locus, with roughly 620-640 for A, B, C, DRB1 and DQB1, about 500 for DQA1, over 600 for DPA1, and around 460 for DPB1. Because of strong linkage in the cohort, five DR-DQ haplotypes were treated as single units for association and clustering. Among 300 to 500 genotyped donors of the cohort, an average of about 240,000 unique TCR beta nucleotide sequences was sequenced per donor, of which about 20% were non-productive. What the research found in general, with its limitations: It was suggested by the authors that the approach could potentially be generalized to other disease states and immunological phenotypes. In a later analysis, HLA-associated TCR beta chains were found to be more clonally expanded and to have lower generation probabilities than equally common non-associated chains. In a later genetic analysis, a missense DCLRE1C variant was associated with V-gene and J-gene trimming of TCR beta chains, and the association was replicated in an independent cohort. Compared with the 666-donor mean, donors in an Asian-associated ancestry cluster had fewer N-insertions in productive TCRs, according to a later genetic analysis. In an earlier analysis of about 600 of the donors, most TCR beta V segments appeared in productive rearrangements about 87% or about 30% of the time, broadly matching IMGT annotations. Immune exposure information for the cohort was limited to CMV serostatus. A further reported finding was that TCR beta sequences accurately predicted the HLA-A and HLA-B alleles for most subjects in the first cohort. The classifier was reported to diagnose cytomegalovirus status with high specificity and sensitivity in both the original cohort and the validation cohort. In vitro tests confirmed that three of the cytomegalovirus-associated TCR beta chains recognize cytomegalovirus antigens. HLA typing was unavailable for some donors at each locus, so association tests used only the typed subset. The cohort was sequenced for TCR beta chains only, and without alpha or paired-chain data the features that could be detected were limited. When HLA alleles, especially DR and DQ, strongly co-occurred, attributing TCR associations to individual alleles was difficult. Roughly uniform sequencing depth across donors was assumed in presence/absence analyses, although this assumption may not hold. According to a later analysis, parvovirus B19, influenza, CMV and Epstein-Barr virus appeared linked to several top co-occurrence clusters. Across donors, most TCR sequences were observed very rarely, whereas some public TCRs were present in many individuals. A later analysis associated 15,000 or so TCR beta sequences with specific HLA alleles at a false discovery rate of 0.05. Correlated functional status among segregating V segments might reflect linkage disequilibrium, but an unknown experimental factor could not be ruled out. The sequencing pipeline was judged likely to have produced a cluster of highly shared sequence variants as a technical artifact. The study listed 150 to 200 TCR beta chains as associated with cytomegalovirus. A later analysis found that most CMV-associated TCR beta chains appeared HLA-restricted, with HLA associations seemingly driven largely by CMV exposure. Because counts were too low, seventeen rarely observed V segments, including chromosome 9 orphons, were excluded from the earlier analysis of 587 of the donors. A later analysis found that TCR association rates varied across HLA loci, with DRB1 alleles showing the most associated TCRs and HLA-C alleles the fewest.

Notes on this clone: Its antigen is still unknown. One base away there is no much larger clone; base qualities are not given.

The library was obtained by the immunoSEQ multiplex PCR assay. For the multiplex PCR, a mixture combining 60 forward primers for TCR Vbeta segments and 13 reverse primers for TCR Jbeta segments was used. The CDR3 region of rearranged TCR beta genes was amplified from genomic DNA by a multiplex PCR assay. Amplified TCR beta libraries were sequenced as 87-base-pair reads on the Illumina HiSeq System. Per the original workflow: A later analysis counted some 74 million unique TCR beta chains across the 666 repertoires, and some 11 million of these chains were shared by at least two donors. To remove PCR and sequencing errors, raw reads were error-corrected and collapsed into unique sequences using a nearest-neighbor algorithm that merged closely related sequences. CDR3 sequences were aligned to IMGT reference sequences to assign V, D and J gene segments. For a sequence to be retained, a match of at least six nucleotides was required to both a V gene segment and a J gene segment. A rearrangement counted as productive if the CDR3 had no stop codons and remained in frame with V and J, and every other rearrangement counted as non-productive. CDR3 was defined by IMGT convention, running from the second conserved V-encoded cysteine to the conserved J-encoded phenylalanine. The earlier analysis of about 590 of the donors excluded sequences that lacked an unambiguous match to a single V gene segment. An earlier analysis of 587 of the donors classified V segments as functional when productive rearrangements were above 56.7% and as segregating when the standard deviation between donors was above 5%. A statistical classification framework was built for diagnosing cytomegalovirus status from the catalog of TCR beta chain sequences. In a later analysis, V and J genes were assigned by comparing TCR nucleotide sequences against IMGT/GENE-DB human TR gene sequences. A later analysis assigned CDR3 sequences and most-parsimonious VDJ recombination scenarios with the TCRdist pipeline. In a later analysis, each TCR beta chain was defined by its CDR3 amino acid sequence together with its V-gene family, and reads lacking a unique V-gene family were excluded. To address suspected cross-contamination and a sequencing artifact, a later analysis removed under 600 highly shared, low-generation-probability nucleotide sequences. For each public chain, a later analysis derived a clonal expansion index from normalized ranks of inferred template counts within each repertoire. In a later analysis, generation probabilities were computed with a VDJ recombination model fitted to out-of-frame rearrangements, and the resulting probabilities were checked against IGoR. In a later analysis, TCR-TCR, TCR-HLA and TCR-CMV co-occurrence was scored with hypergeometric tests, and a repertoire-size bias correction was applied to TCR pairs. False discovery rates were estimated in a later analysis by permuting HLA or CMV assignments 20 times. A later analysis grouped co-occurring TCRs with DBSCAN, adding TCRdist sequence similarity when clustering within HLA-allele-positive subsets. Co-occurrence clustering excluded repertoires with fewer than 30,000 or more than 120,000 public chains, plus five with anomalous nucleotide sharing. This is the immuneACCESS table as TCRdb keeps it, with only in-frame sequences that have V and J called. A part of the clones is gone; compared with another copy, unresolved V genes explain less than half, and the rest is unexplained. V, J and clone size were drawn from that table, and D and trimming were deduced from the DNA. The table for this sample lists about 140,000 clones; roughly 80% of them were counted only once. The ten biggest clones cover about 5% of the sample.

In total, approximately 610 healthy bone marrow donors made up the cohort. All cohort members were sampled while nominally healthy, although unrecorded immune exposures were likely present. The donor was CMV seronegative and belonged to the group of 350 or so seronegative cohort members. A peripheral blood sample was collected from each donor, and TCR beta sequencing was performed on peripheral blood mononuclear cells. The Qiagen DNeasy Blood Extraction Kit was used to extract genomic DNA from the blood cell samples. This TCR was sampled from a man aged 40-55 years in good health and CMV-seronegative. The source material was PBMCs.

CDR3 sequence: CASSLDRVWLTQYF. The nucleotides are TGTGCCAGCAGCCTGGACAGGGTTTGGTTAACCCAGTACTTC. Recombination joined TRBV7-2 with TRBJ2-5, and 8 bases in between align with TRBD1. Trimming leaves V shorter by 5 bases and J shorter by 8 bases, with the junction holding 10 bases beyond the gene matches. Based on the germline V gene, the CDR1 and CDR2 sequences are SGHTA and FQGNSA. The cysteine opens and the phenylalanine closes a CDR3 of 14 amino acids. The CDR3 DNA has 42 bases and is translated from base 1.